This T cell receptor (beta chain) is drawn from a study of human T cells and chemical hapten exposure. At the level of the study: Patients, chiefly female, had alopecia areata, totalis or universalis.

TCRdb re-analysed the RACE reads in MiXCR, keeping a single row per CDR3 protein. Among around 80,000 distinct CDR3 sequences listed, 6.6% were seen once. Time point specified: patch test 2, 6 weeks after DPC sensitization. Described treatment: therapeutic diphenylcyclopropenone sensitization with weekly scalp DPC. The CDR3 is 16 amino acids. Germline V CDR1 and CDR2: SGHRS, YFSETQ. With V trimmed by 4 bases and J by 1 base, 4 bases remained unmatched. The TCR was taken from a woman aged 30 to 39 with alopecia areata. Some clones in this sample may be carry-over from other donors' samples. The rearrangement joins TRBV5-1 to TRBJ2-3, with TRBD2 identical over 12 bases. The sample was whole blood, taken in connection with sensitization to the hapten diphenylcyclopropenone (DPC). The CDR3 DNA follows: TGCGCCAGCAGCACACGGACTAGCGGGGGCACAGATACGCAGTATTTT. Amino acid sequence: CASSTRTSGGTDTQYF.